These 21 T cell receptor beta chains came from one sample sequenced in a study of T cell changes during pregnancy in multiple sclerosis. Sequencing was performed with immunoSEQ multiplex PCR; in TCRdb, only in-frame clones are kept and a portion is missing. This repertoire shows 18,000 or so clones, 88% found once; its top ten account for about 1.3%. The source was CD4+ T cells from peripheral blood mononuclear cells, collected in the first trimester of pregnancy. These receptors originate from a female donor in good health, enrolled as a control in a pregnancy study.

The J gene is TRBJ2-2, the V gene TRBV5-4; TRBD2 agrees at 11 bases. CDR1 is SGHNT and CDR2 is YYREEE in the germline V gene (reference sequence). This CDR3 region has 16 residues. V lost 4 bases, J lost 1 base, and 3 bases stayed unmatched. The CDR3: CASSLGLAVNTGELFF. The CDR3 bases are TGTGCCAGCAGCCTGGGACTAGCGGTGAACACCGGGGAGCTGTTTTTT.

This rearrangement joins TRBV14 to TRBJ1-1, with D perhaps TRBD1 (6 bases). This CDR3 region has 13 residues. Trimming shortened V by 5 bases and J by 1 base, and 8 bases separated the two germline ends. Looked up from germline, CDR1 is SGHDN and CDR2 is FVKESK. The CDR3 sequence: CASSVQGNTEAFF. In DNA form, the CDR3 reads TGTGCCAGCAGCGTACAGGGGAACACTGAAGCTTTCTTT.

This clone was detected a few times. The chain employs TRBV6-5 and TRBJ2-7; D is uncertain. With 1 base removed from V and 6 bases from J, the gap between germline ends came to 7 bases. The CDR3 length is 12 residues. From germline, CDR1 is MNHEY and CDR2 SVGAGI. This chain's CDR3 is CASSYLTGEQYF. The DNA for the CDR3 is TGTGCCAGCAGTTACTTAACGGGCGAGCAGTACTTC.

The chain carries TRBV28 and TRBJ1-5; maybe TRBD1 (6 bases). The CDR3 is 16 amino acids. Trimming stripped 3 bases from V and 6 bases from J, with 18 bases between. Germline V gene sequence: CDR1 MDHEN, CDR2 SYDVKM. The CDR3 loop reads CASSFSVRGSGQPQHF. The CDR3 nucleotides are TGTGCCAGCAGTTTTAGCGTCAGGGGCTCGGGTCAGCCCCAGCATTTT.

The chain has TRBV5-6 and TRBJ1-1; 7 bases line up with TRBD1. CDR3 size: 14 residues. Trimming took 0 bases from V and 7 from J; bases not matched to a gene: 6. Germline V gene sequence: CDR1 SGHDT, CDR2 YYEEEE. CDR3 loop: CASSLGGQWVEAFF. CDR3 DNA: TGTGCCAGCAGCTTGGGGGGACAGTGGGTTGAAGCTTTCTTT. The full variable domain, its missing parts supplied by reference TRBV5-6 and TRBJ1-1, is DAGVTQSPTHLIKTRGQQVTLRCSPKSGHDTVSWYQQALGQGPQFIFQYYEEEERQRGNFPDRFSGHQFPNYSSELNVNALLLGDSALYLCASSLGGQWVEAFFGQGTRLTVV.

V and J are TRBV10-1 and TRBJ1-1, with TRBD1 identical over 7 bases. CDR3 length: 15 amino acids. In germline, CDR1 is WNHNN, CDR2 SYGVQD (reference sequence). Losses at the gene ends were 8 bases for V and 3 bases for J; bases not matched to a gene: 12. The CDR3 DNA reads as TGCGCCAGCCTCTATCCCAGACAGGGTGACACTGAAGCTTTCTTT. Amino acid sequence: CASLYPRQGDTEAFF.

This chain joins TRBV27 and TRBJ2-1, with TRBD2 as a possible D gene (6 bases). Looked up from germline, CDR1 is MNHEY and CDR2 is SMNVEV (reference sequence). This CDR3 region has 15 residues. Trimming took 0 bases from V and 4 from J, leaving 10 bases between them. The CDR3 protein is CASSLSGLPYNEQFF. DNA for the CDR3: TGTGCCAGCAGTTTATCGGGACTCCCATACAATGAGCAGTTCTTC.

The chain employs TRBV2 and TRBJ1-1, with no clear D. Trimming took off 6 bases at V and 1 base at J, with 12 bases between the two ends. The CDR3 runs to 14 residues. The V gene's germline CDR1 is SNHLY and CDR2 FYNNEI. The CDR3 DNA is TGTGCCAGCAGCCGACTTGGCTCGAACACTGAAGCTTTCTTT. Its translation is CASSRLGSNTEAFF.

This clone was seen only once. The V and J genes are TRBV5-6 and TRBJ2-3, with 11 positions matching TRBD1. Germline V gene data show CDR1 as SGHDT and CDR2 as YYEEEE. The CDR3 has 15 amino acids. The junction had 3 bases not matched to a gene; V was cut back by 1 base and J by 5 bases. This CDR3 is CASSLRTGGRDTQYF. The CDR3 DNA sequence: TGTGCCAGCAGCTTGAGGACAGGGGGCCGAGATACGCAGTATTTT.

The chain combines TRBV19 with TRBJ1-5; 8 bases line up with TRBD1. Per the germline V gene, CDR1 is LNHDA and CDR2 is SQIVND (reference sequence). The CDR3 covers 15 residues. V trimming: 4 bases; J trimming: 1 base; junction bases outside the gene matches: 3. The CDR3 is CASSTRGLSNQPQHF. CDR3 DNA: TGTGCCAGTAGTACCAGGGGGCTGAGCAATCAGCCCCAGCATTTT.

The chain uses TRBV7-9 and TRBJ1-2, with 9 bases aligning to TRBD1. The ends lost 3 bases at V and 7 bases at J; junction bases unmatched: 3. This CDR3 is 13 amino acids long. CDR1 and CDR2 from the germline V gene are SEHNR and FQNEAQ (reference sequence). CDR3 DNA sequence: TGTGCCAGCAGCTTCGACAGGGGGGGTGGCTACACCTTC. It specifies CASSFDRGGGYTF.

This clone was seen once. The rearrangement uses TRBV18 and TRBJ2-7, with D possibly matching TRBD2 (5 bases). The germline V gene has CDR1 KGHSH and CDR2 LQKENI. This CDR3 region has 15 residues. Trimming took off 2 bases at V and 4 bases at J, with 15 bases between the two ends. As DNA, the CDR3 is TGTGCCAGCTCACCAGGAGGTCTGGAGGTGTACGAGCAGTACTTC. This codes for CASSPGGLEVYEQYF.

V usage is TRBV19 and J usage is TRBJ2-5; 9 positions match TRBD1. The germline V gene has CDR1 LNHDA and CDR2 SQIVND (reference sequence). V dropped 7 bases and J dropped 7; count of bases not matched to a gene: 13. The CDR3 covers 15 residues. This chain's CDR3 is CASTPTGTGTRTQYF. As DNA, the CDR3 is TGTGCCAGTACCCCCACCGGGACAGGGACCCGGACCCAGTACTTC.

The chain recombines TRBV29-1 with TRBJ2-1; 13 positions match TRBD2. V lost 6 bases to trimming and J lost 6 bases; unmatched junction nucleotides: 5. Germline CDR1 is SQVTM and CDR2 is ANQGSEA. This CDR3 has 14 residues. CDR3 protein: CSVLLAGGRNEQFF. The CDR3 DNA reads TGCAGCGTCTTACTAGCGGGAGGGCGCAATGAGCAGTTCTTC.

V and J are TRBV5-5 and TRBJ2-7; TRBD2 matches at 7 bases. V lost 4 bases to trimming and J lost 2 bases; unmatched junction nucleotides: 9. This CDR3 spans 15 amino acids. The germline CDR1 and CDR2 sequences are SGHKS and YYEKEE (reference sequence). The CDR3 here is CASSGEGLAPYEQYF. Written as DNA, the CDR3 is TGTGCCAGCAGCGGGGAGGGCCTGGCCCCCTACGAGCAGTACTTC.

The chain carries TRBV19 and TRBJ1-4, with D unclear. Per germline, CDR1 LNHDA and CDR2 SQIVND (reference sequence). The CDR3 contains 12 residues. The V gene lost 5 bases and the J gene lost 5 bases, with 6 bases spanning the gap. The CDR3 loop is CASSSRNEKLFF. CDR3 coding DNA: TGTGCCAGTAGTTCCAGGAATGAAAAACTGTTTTTT. Using reference TRBV19 and TRBJ1-4 for the parts outside the CDR3, the full variable domain is DGGITQSPKYLFRKEGQNVTLSCEQNLNHDAMYWYRQDPGQGLRLIYYSQIVNDFQKGDIAEGYSVSREKKESFPLTVTSAQKNPTAFYLCASSSRNEKLFFGSGTQLSVL.

The rearrangement joins TRBV5-4 to TRBJ1-6; D call uncertain. Trimming took 3 bases from V and 4 from J, leaving 11 bases between them. There are 15 residues in the CDR3. CDR1 SGHNT and CDR2 YYREEE come from the germline V gene (reference sequence). CDR3 nucleotides: TGTGCCAGCAGCTCCCCCTCGGGGTATAATTCACCCCTCCACTTT. It encodes CASSSPSGYNSPLHF. Looking up the rest from reference TRBV5-4 and TRBJ1-6 gives the full variable domain: ETGVTQSPTHLIKTRGQQVTLRCSSQSGHNTVSWYQQALGQGPQFIFQYYREEENGRGNFPPRFSGLQFPNYSSELNVNALELDDSALYLCASSSPSGYNSPLHFGNGTRLTVT.

The chain has TRBV19 and TRBJ2-1, with D possibly matching TRBD2 (6 bases). Germline assignment: CDR1 LNHDA and CDR2 SQIVND (reference sequence). The ends were cut back, 1 base at V and 5 bases at J, with 6 bases in the middle. The CDR3 is 13 residues long. The chain's CDR3 is CASSIGGDNEQFF. The CDR3 nucleotides are TGTGCCAGTAGTATAGGGGGGGACAATGAGCAGTTCTTC.

V and J are TRBV7-2 and TRBJ2-7; 13 positions match TRBD2. The CDR3 runs 14 residues. Germline lookup yields CDR1 SGHTA and CDR2 FQGNSA. V was pared by 5 bases and J by 3 bases, with 1 base of the junction left unmatched. CDR3 in amino acids: CASSRTSGSYEQYF. The CDR3 bases are TGTGCCAGCAGCCGGACTAGCGGGAGCTACGAGCAGTACTTC.

V and J are TRBV2 and TRBJ1-3; D ambiguous. Trimming pared 2 bases from V and 3 bases from J, leaving 14 bases between. Germline assignment: CDR1 SNHLY and CDR2 FYNNEI. The CDR3 consists of 16 residues. The CDR3 nucleotides are TGTGCCAGCAGTGAAACGCGGGCTTTAGGTGGAAACACCATATATTTT. This translates into CASSETRALGGNTIYF.

The chain couples TRBV7-2 to TRBJ2-5; 12 bases match TRBD1. The CDR3 consists of 16 residues. The V gene end was trimmed by 5 bases and the J gene end by 5 bases; junction bases not matched to a gene: 9. Germline V gene lookup returns CDR1 SGHTA and CDR2 FQGNSA. CDR3 nucleotide sequence: TGTGCCAGCAGCCTCCTGGGACAGGGGGCACGTGAGACCCAGTACTTC. It is translated as CASSLLGQGARETQYF.